The 11 T cell receptor beta chains in this list originate from one sample, sequenced in a study of cytomegalovirus exposure and HLA in healthy donors. The PCR used 60 Vbeta and 13 Jbeta primers. Sequenced by immunoSEQ multiplex PCR; TCRdb stores in-frame clones only, minus some. The table includes 150,000 to 200,000 clones, 68% detected once. Input material: PBMCs. The receptor source for this set is a woman aged 18-35 years in good health and CMV-seropositive.

The chain links TRBV19 to TRBJ1-6, with D perhaps TRBD1 (6 bases). The CDR3 has 14 residues. The ends were cut back, 7 bases at V and 7 bases at J, with 14 bases in the middle. Looked up from germline, CDR1 is LNHDA and CDR2 is SQIVND (reference sequence). The CDR3 is CASTGEGENSPLHF. The CDR3 DNA reads TGTGCCAGTACTGGGGAGGGGGAGAATTCACCCCTCCACTTT.

The genes are TRBV18 and TRBJ2-1; 8 nucleotides agree with TRBD2. Germline-derived CDR1 and CDR2 are KGHSH and LQKENI. The V and J ends lost 0 bases and 6 bases, in that order; junction bases with no gene match: 13. The CDR3 runs to 18 residues. The CDR3 DNA follows: TGTGCCAGCTCACCACCGATTCTGGTCCGGGAGGGCATCAATGAGCAGTTCTTC. Translating gives CASSPPILVREGINEQFF.

The rearrangement uses TRBV30 and TRBJ2-7, with TRBD2 identical over 8 bases. Unmatched junction bases numbered 8, after V lost 0 bases and J lost 1 base. The CDR3 covers 16 residues. CDR1 and CDR2 from the germline V gene are GTSNPN and SVGIG (reference sequence). CDR3 coding DNA: TGTGCCTGGAGTGTACCCCGGGGGGGGATATCCTACGAGCAGTACTTC. It yields the protein CAWSVPRGGISYEQYF.

This chain joins TRBV4-1 and TRBJ2-2, with 8 bases aligning to TRBD2. CDR1 is MGHRA and CDR2 is YSYEKL in the germline V gene. CDR3 size: 20 residues. Losses at the gene ends were 0 bases for V and 4 bases for J; bases not matched to a gene: 16. CDR3 protein: CASSQDGMGLVRFFTGELFF. The CDR3 nucleotides are TGCGCCAGCAGCCAAGATGGAATGGGACTAGTTAGGTTCTTCACCGGGGAGCTGTTTTTT.

This sequence joins TRBV28 and TRBJ1-4; TRBD1 matches 7 bases. The J segment lost 7 bases and the V segment lost 8 bases, leaving 7 bases of the junction unmatched. This CDR3 region has 13 residues. Per germline, CDR1 MDHEN and CDR2 SYDVKM. CDR3 sequence (DNA): TGTGCCAGCTTACAGGGGATGAGTGAAAAACTGTTTTTT. It translates to CASLQGMSEKLFF.

CDR3 DNA sequence: TGTGCCAGCAGCTTTATGACGGAGCAAGAGACCCAGTACTTC. Translation gives CASSFMTEQETQYF. The chain couples TRBV7-8 to TRBJ2-5; D gene ambiguous. V was cut by 3 bases and J by 2 bases, with 10 bases left in between. Germline CDR1 is SGHVS and CDR2 is FQNEAQ. The length of the CDR3 is 14 residues.

The rearrangement links TRBV7-6 to TRBJ1-3; unclear D gene. Germline V gives CDR1 SGHVS, CDR2 FNYEAQ. The V end was cut by 2 bases, the J end by 6 bases, with 14 bases between. This CDR3 has 15 amino acids. CDR3 coding DNA: TGTGCCAGCAGCTTACGGACTGGTCCGGCAAACACCATATATTTT. It encodes CASSLRTGPANTIYF.

This clone has just a few counts. The chain employs TRBV7-9 and TRBJ1-1; tentatively, D is TRBD1 (6 bases). V lost 4 bases and J lost 1, with 13 bases in between. This CDR3 comprises 15 residues. In germline, CDR1 is SEHNR, CDR2 FQNEAQ (reference sequence). In DNA, the CDR3 is TGTGCCAGCAGCTCCCCCGGGACACCGAACACTGAAGCTTTCTTT. It codes for CASSSPGTPNTEAFF.

This chain connects TRBV29-1 to TRBJ1-2; D perhaps matches TRBD1 (6 bases). The CDR3 has 12 amino acids. V was clipped by 6 bases and J by 2 bases, with 10 bases between them. Germline V gene lookup returns CDR1 SQVTM and CDR2 ANQGSEA. CDR3 amino acids: CSVDGQNYGYTF. The CDR3 region has the DNA TGCAGCGTAGATGGACAGAACTATGGCTACACCTTC.

The table lists this clone with a count of one. The genes are TRBV5-4 and TRBJ2-5; 8 bases line up with TRBD2. CDR1 is SGHNT and CDR2 is YYREEE in the germline V gene (reference sequence). The CDR3 contains 14 residues. J was trimmed by 5 bases and V by 3 bases; bases with no gene match: 6. CDR3 sequence: CASSWGGGSETQYF. The CDR3 bases are TGTGCCAGCAGCTGGGGCGGGGGGTCCGAGACCCAGTACTTC.

This chain joins TRBV9 and TRBJ2-1; 10 bases align to TRBD2. Losses at the gene ends were 4 bases for V and 8 bases for J; bases not matched to a gene: 12. This CDR3 contains 16 residues. Per the germline V gene, CDR1 is SGDLS and CDR2 is YYNGEE. The chain's CDR3 is CASSRPLAGARDEQFF. DNA for the CDR3: TGTGCCAGCAGCCGACCTCTAGCGGGAGCGAGGGATGAGCAGTTCTTC.